Sequencing of this T cell receptor (beta chain) was carried out in a study of blood T cell repertoires in COVID-19. Study details: Collection of acute and convalescent COVID-19 samples took place in the United States, Italy and Spain.

V lost 3 bases, J lost 7 bases, and 7 bases stayed unmatched. CDR1 is SGDLS and CDR2 is YYNGEE in the germline V gene. CDR3 size: 14 residues. Authors' analysis steps: How many nucleated cells were present was estimated from reference gene primer amplification. The repertoire was sequenced with immunoSEQ multiplex PCR; TCRdb's copy has only in-frame clones and lacks some. V and J calls and clone size are given by that table; D and trimming were obtained from the DNA. The sample lists roughly 120,000 clones; roughly 80% were seen once. Patients at the Seattle site were enrolled during active infection and followed longitudinally.

J is TRBJ1-3 and V is TRBV9, with TRBD1 identical over 7 bases. This clonotype was sampled from an elderly man with COVID-19, enrolled during active disease. The sample taken for sequencing was peripheral blood. DNA for the CDR3: TGTGCCAGCAGCGGGCGGGACAGCGGTAACACCATATATTTT. This translates into CASSGRDSGNTIYF.